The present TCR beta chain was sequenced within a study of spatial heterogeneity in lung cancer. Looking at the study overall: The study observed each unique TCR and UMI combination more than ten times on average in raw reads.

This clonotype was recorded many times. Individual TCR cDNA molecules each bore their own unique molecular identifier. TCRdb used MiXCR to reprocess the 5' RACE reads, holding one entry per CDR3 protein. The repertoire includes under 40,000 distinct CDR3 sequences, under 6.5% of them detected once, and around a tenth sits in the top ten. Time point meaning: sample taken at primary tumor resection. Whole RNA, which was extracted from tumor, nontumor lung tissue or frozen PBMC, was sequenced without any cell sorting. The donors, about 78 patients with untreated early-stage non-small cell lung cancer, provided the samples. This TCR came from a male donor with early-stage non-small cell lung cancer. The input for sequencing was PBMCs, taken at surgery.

CDR3 sequence reads: CASSYHLLYRGTGYTF. DNA for the CDR3: TGTGCCAGCAGTTACCACCTCCTATACAGGGGAACTGGCTACACCTTC. V usage is TRBV6-6 and J usage is TRBJ1-2; 7 positions agree with TRBD1. The CDR3 totals 16 residues. Germline CDR1 and CDR2: MNHNY and SVGAGI (reference sequence). The V and J ends lost 2 bases and 7 bases, in that order; junction bases with no gene match: 13.